These T cell receptor beta chains were read from a single sample in a study of T-cell memory formation after mild COVID-19. TCRdb independently ran MiXCR on the 5' RACE reads; one entry per CDR3 protein. The sample has about 310,000 distinct CDR3 sequences, more than 15% seen once. The sequenced material came from PBMCs or a T cell subset sorted from them (not recorded which). The receptors stem from a man aged 18 to 29 who had mild COVID-19 (a few samples of this study predate the infection). Cell type and time point are not known. Both conserved end residues are part of each CDR3. The D gene is left open where the match is weak. For some rows the clone size is stated as once, few or many, or as a class when expanded; others skip it.

>.|16|TRBV7-2|TRBJ2-4|many
CASSFFGGLAKNIQYF
TGTGCCAGCAGCTTCTTCGGGGGGCTAGCCAAAAACATTCAGTACTTC
>.|13|TRBV7-8|TRBJ1-5|few
CASSDNLGTPQHF
TGTGCCAGCAGCGACAACCTCGGGACGCCCCAGCATTTT
>.|15|TRBV7-9|TRBJ2-1|.
CASSFHRIRGHEQFF
TGTGCCAGCAGCTTTCACAGGATCCGGGGGCATGAGCAGTTCTTC
>TRBD1|14|TRBV18|TRBJ2-5|.
CASSADRGQETQYF
TGTGCCAGCTCCGCGGACAGGGGGCAAGAGACCCAGTACTTC
>TRBD1|15|TRBV10-3|TRBJ1-2|.
CAISEPGQVPHGYTF
TGTGCCATCAGTGAGCCCGGACAGGTCCCCCACGGCTACACCTTC
>.|14|TRBV5-1|TRBJ1-1|many
CASSPDAARTEAFF
TGCGCCAGCAGCCCGGACGCAGCTCGGACTGAAGCTTTCTTT
>TRBD1|16|TRBV6-2/TRBV6-3|TRBJ1-5|.
CASSYQPGGIHQPQHF
TGTGCCAGCAGTTACCAGCCAGGGGGGATCCATCAGCCCCAGCATTTT
>TRBD1|17|TRBV10-3|TRBJ1-5|.
CAIRLPGQGARDQPQHF
TGTGCCATCAGGCTGCCGGGACAGGGGGCAAGAGATCAGCCCCAGCATTTT
>.|15|TRBV4-2|TRBJ1-4|few
CASRRMGSTNEKLFF
TGTGCCAGCAGGCGCATGGGAAGCACTAATGAAAAACTGTTTTTT
>.|14|TRBV4-1|TRBJ1-3|.
CASRDRTSGNTIYF
TGCGCCAGCAGGGACAGAACTTCTGGAAACACCATATATTTT
>.|15|TRBV27|TRBJ1-2|.
CASSPLSLAGGGYTF
TGTGCCAGCAGTCCCCTATCGTTGGCTGGGGGAGGCTACACCTTC
>TRBD1|15|TRBV7-2|TRBJ1-4|few
CASSLRDRGSEKLFF
TGTGCCAGCAGCCTCCGTGACAGGGGTTCTGAAAAACTGTTTTTT
>.|16|TRBV4-1|TRBJ1-6|.
CASSQRHGSYNSPLHF
TGCGCCAGCAGCCAAAGACACGGCTCCTATAATTCACCCCTCCACTTT
>.|11|TRBV5-1|TRBJ2-7|few
CASSDTYEQYF
TGCGCCAGCAGCGATACCTACGAGCAGTACTTC
>.|13|TRBV7-9|TRBJ1-2|few
CASHSRDVYGYTF
TGTGCCAGCCATTCCAGGGACGTCTATGGCTACACCTTC
>TRBD1|14|TRBV4-1|TRBJ1-1|.
CASSPRTGVGEAFF
TGCGCCAGCAGCCCACGGACAGGGGTGGGTGAAGCTTTCTTT
>.|15|TRBV9|TRBJ2-2|.
CASSLTWTSTGELFF
TGTGCCAGCAGCTTGACGTGGACGAGCACCGGGGAGCTGTTTTTT
>.|13|TRBV20-1|TRBJ1-1|few
CSASPPGTTEAFF
TGCAGTGCTAGCCCTCCAGGGACAACTGAAGCTTTCTTT
>.|16|TRBV7-9|TRBJ2-4|few
CASSLATGLAKNIQYF
TGTGCCAGCAGCTTAGCGACAGGTTTAGCCAAAAACATTCAGTACTTC
>TRBD1|15|TRBV5-1|TRBJ1-4|.
CASSLGGTANEKLFF
TGCGCCAGCAGCTTGGGAGGGACAGCTAATGAAAAACTGTTTTTT
>TRBD1|13|TRBV29-1|TRBJ1-5|many
CSVVTGGYQPQHF
TGCAGCGTAGTGACAGGGGGCTATCAGCCCCAGCATTTT
>.|15|TRBV20-1|TRBJ2-5|.
CSATGTSYRQETQYF
TGCAGTGCCACTGGGACTTCTTACCGGCAAGAGACCCAGTACTTC
>TRBD1|14|TRBV7-2|TRBJ1-4|.
CASSRQGGNEKLFF
TGTGCCAGCAGCAGACAGGGTGGGAATGAAAAACTGTTTTTT
>.|14|TRBV6-5|TRBJ2-1|.
CASRTRRGNNEQFF
TGTGCCAGCAGGACCCGGCGGGGCAACAATGAGCAGTTCTTC